This T cell receptor beta chain was retrieved from a study of breast tumors, draining lymph nodes, adjacent tissues. Regarding the study as a whole: The lymph node origin of tumor T cells was framed as consistent with a hypothesis, not demonstrated.

The germline gives CDR1 WSHSY, CDR2 SAAADI. Trimming took off 4 bases at V and 4 bases at J, with 8 bases between the two ends. This CDR3 spans 13 amino acids. In TCRdb, the multiplex PCR reads were re-called with MiXCR into one record per CDR3 protein. The repertoire consists of about 15,000 distinct CDR3 sequences, with 50% to 60% occurring once and the leading ten covering about 15%. To note about this clonotype: Its antigen is unknown.

This chain joins TRBV10-2 and TRBJ1-5, with a tentative D call TRBD1 (5 bases). The TCR sequence derives from a female donor with breast cancer. Some clones in this sample may be carry-over from other donors' samples. Sequencing was done on a sample of tumor-adjacent breast tissue. The CDR3: CASSVNRNQPQHF. Here the CDR3 DNA reads TGCGCCAGCAGTGTTAACAGGAATCAGCCCCAGCATTTT.